These T cell receptor beta chains were read from a single sample in a study of blood T cell repertoires in COVID-19. Profiled with immunoSEQ multiplex PCR; TCRdb holds only in-frame clones, not every one. The sample consists of approximately 150,000 clones, approximately 80% of them appearing once. The sample taken for sequencing was peripheral blood. The receptors were sampled from a man between 65 and 80 years old with acute or convalescent COVID-19. Both conserved end residues are part of each CDR3. A D gene is named only where the DNA matches it firmly. Rows may omit the clone size; those that give it use once, few, many or a size class.

v_gene	d_gene	abundance	j_gene	CDR3aa	CDR3nt
TRBV15	TRBD1	.	TRBJ1-2	CATSSWTGGAYGYTF	TGTGCCACCAGCAGTTGGACAGGGGGAGCTTATGGCTACACCTTC
TRBV6-6	TRBD2	.	TRBJ2-7	CASTWGGDEQYF	TGTGCCAGCACCTGGGGGGGTGACGAGCAGTACTTC
TRBV5-5	TRBD2	.	TRBJ2-1	CASSLGVWTSGRGNNEQFF	TGTGCCAGCAGCTTGGGCGTCTGGACTAGCGGGAGGGGAAACAATGAGCAGTTCTTC
TRBV11-2	TRBD1	.	TRBJ1-1	CASRLYRGQAEAFF	TGTGCCAGCAGACTGTACAGGGGACAAGCTGAAGCTTTCTTT
TRBV10-2	.	.	TRBJ1-1	CASSPGSEAFF	TGCGCCAGCAGTCCAGGGTCAGAAGCTTTCTTT
TRBV7-2	.	.	TRBJ1-2	CASSRDPGNYGYTF	TGTGCCAGCAGCAGAGACCCGGGAAACTATGGCTACACCTTC
TRBV5-1	TRBD2	.	TRBJ2-3	CASSSIAGGVDTQYF	TGCGCCAGCAGCTCTATAGCGGGAGGGGTAGATACGCAGTATTTT
TRBV28	TRBD1	.	TRBJ2-7	CASSFDPGGTVSSYEQYF	TGTGCCAGCAGTTTCGACCCGGGTGGGACAGTTAGCTCCTACGAGCAGTACTTC
TRBV29-1	.	.	TRBJ2-7	CSVVRARGPFDEQYF	TGCAGCGTTGTGAGGGCCAGGGGTCCTTTCGACGAGCAGTACTTC
TRBV27	.	.	TRBJ1-1	CASSLGGAPPRNTEAFF	TGTGCCAGCAGTTTAGGGGGGGCCCCACCGCGGAACACTGAAGCTTTCTTT
TRBV18	TRBD1	.	TRBJ1-1	CASSPPGGQSEAFF	TGTGCCAGCTCACCCCCAGGGGGACAAAGTGAAGCTTTCTTT
TRBV28	.	once	TRBJ1-1	CASSFYGGDPEAFF	TGTGCCAGCAGTTTCTACGGAGGGGACCCTGAAGCTTTCTTT
TRBV28	TRBD1	.	TRBJ2-7	CASSLRGPGEQYF	TGTGCCAGCAGTTTGAGGGGGCCGGGCGAGCAGTACTTC